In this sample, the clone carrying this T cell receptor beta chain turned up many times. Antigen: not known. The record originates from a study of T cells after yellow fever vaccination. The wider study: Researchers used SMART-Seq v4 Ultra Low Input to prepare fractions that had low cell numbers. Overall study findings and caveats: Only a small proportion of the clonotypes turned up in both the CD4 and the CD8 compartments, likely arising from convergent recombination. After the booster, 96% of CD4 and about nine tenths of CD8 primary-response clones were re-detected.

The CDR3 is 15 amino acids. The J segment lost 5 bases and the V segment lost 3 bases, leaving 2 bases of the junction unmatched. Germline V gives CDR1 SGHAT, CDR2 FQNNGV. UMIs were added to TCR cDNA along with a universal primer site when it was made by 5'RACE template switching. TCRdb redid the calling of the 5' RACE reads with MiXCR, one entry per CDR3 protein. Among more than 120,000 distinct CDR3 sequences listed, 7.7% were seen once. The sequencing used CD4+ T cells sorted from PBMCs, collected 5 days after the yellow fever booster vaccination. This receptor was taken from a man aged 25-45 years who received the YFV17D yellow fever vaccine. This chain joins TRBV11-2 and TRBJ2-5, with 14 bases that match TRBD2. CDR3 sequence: CASSLGLAGVETQYF. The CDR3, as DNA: TGTGCCAGCAGCTTGGGACTAGCGGGAGTTGAGACCCAGTACTTC.